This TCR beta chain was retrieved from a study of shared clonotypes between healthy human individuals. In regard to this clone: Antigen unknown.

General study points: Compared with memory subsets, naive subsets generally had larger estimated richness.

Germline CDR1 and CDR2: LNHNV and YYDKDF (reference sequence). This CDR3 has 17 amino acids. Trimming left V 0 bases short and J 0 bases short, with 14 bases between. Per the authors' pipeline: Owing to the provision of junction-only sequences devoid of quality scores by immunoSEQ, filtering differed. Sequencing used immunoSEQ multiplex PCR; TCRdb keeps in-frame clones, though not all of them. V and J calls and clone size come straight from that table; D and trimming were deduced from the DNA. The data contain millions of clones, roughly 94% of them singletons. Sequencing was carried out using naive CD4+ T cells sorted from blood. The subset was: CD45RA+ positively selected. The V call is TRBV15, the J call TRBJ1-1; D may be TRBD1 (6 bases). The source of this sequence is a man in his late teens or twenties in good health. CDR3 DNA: TGTGCCACCAGCAGAGATCGGTTGAGGACAGTGAACACTGAAGCTTTCTTT. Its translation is CATSRDRLRTVNTEAFF.